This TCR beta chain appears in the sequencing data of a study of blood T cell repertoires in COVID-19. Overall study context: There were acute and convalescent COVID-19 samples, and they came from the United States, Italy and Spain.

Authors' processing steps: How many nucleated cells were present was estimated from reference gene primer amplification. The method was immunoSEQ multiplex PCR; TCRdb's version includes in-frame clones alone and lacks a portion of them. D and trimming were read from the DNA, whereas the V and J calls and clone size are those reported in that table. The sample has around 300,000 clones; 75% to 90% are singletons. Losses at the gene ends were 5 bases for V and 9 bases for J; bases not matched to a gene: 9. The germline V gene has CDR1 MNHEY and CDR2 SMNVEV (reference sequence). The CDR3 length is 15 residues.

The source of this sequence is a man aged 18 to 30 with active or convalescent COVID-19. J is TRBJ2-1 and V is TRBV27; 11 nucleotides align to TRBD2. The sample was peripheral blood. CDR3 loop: CASSDGTSGRGEQFF. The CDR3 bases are TGTGCCAGCAGTGATGGGACTAGCGGTAGGGGTGAGCAGTTCTTC.